These 26 T cell receptor beta chains originate from one sample sequenced in a study of shared clonotypes between healthy human individuals. TCRdb's copy holds only in-frame clones and misses some; the assay was immunoSEQ multiplex PCR. Of nearly 600,000 clones in the sample, around 95% were seen once. CD8 cells classed as naive were CD45RO-negative and positively selected for CCR7, excluding terminally differentiated effector memory CD45RA+ cells. Sequencing used naive CD8+ T cells sorted from blood. Receptors originate from a woman in her twenties or thirties in good health.

V is TRBV4-2 and J is TRBJ2-1; D might be TRBD1 (6 bases). CDR3 length equals 17 residues. Germline V gives CDR1 LGHNA, CDR2 YNFKEQ. Trimming pared 2 bases from V and 2 bases from J, leaving 16 bases between. CDR3 region: CASSQLVVGDTYNEQFF. The CDR3 nucleotides are TGTGCCAGCAGCCAACTGGTGGTCGGGGACACCTACAATGAGCAGTTCTTC.

The gene calls are TRBV29-1 and TRBJ2-1; the match to TRBD2 covers 16 bases. Trimming cost V 7 bases and J 1 base; bases outside gene matches: 7. CDR1 and CDR2 (germline): SQVTM, ANQGSEA. The CDR3 totals 17 residues. The CDR3 here is CSGRGLAGGPSYNEQFF. The CDR3 DNA reads as TGCAGCGGCAGGGGACTAGCGGGAGGGCCATCCTACAATGAGCAGTTCTTC.

In regard to this clone: This sample also contains other DNA sequences that code for the same CDR3. CDR3 residues: CASSFGDTEAFF. CDR3 nucleotide sequence: TGTGCCAGCAGCTTTGGCGACACTGAAGCTTTCTTT. The chain is built from TRBV7-9 and TRBJ1-1; D gene uncertain. CDR3 length equals 12 residues. Germline-derived CDR1 and CDR2 are SEHNR and FQNEAQ (reference sequence). The V end lost 3 bases, the J end lost 3 bases, and 5 bases lay between the germline ends.

The gene calls are TRBV28 and TRBJ2-5, with a possible D match to TRBD2 (5 bases). V was trimmed by 5 bases and J by 5 bases, leaving 21 bases between them. The length of the CDR3 is 16 residues. From germline, CDR1 is MDHEN and CDR2 SYDVKM. The CDR3 bases are TGTGCCAGCAGTCAGTGGACGGGGTCCCCCCGGGAGACCCAGTACTTC. This codes for CASSQWTGSPRETQYF. The variable domain in full, completed from reference TRBV28 and TRBJ2-5, reads DVKVTQSSRYLVKRTGEKVFLECVQDMDHENMFWYRQDPGLGLRLIYFSYDVKMKEKGDIPEGYSVSREKKERFSLILESASTNQTSMYLCASSQWTGSPRETQYFGPGTRLLVL.

This chain links TRBV19 with TRBJ1-1; 7 bases fit TRBD1. From germline, CDR1 is LNHDA and CDR2 SQIVND (reference sequence). This CDR3 is 15 amino acids long. Trimming took 5 bases from V and 4 from J; bases not matched to a gene: 10. CDR3 protein: CASSPRQGTFTEAFF. The DNA for the CDR3 is TGTGCCAGTAGTCCACGACAGGGTACTTTCACTGAAGCTTTCTTT.

The chain couples TRBV10-2 to TRBJ2-2, with D maybe TRBD1 (5 bases). CDR1 WSHSY and CDR2 SAAADI come from the germline V gene. Between the trimmed V and J ends, which lost 2 bases and 7 bases, there was a span of 20 bases. This CDR3 comprises 17 residues. DNA of the CDR3: TGCGCCAGCAGTGAGGCCCCGCAGGGAATCTTAAACGGGGAGCTGTTTTTT. Amino acid sequence: CASSEAPQGILNGELFF.

This clone has only a few counts. This chain connects TRBV5-4 to TRBJ1-1; D uncertain. The CDR3 totals 12 residues. V dropped 0 bases and J dropped 8 bases, with 8 bases sitting between them. Germline CDR1 SGHNT, CDR2 YYREEE (reference sequence). CDR3 protein: CASSLVGGEAFF. CDR3 DNA: TGTGCCAGCAGCTTGGTTGGAGGAGAAGCTTTCTTT.

The gene calls are TRBV7-9 and TRBJ2-3; perhaps TRBD2 as D (5 bases). The CDR3 spans 16 residues. Germline V lookup: CDR1 SEHNR, CDR2 FQNEAQ (reference sequence). V lost 10 bases and J 5 bases, leaving 25 bases between the germline ends. The CDR3 loop is CAIPMEVAGAIDTQYF. The CDR3 DNA reads TGTGCCATCCCGATGGAGGTAGCCGGAGCAATAGATACGCAGTATTTT.

The V gene is TRBV27, the J gene TRBJ2-5; either TRBD1 or TRBD2 may fit D (5 bases each). The DNA end lines up better with TRBJ2-7; the J call may be wrong. This CDR3 is built from 14 residues. Germline lookup yields CDR1 MNHEY and CDR2 SMNVEV (reference sequence). CDR3 nucleotides: TGTGCCAGCGGAGTGCCGGGGCTAGCCGACGAGCAGTACTTC. Amino acid sequence: CASGVPGLADEQYF.

V and J are TRBV7-3 and TRBJ2-7, with TRBD1 identical over 7 bases. The length of the CDR3 is 12 residues. The trim removed 5 bases at V and 7 bases at J, leaving 5 bases unmatched. CDR1 SGHTA and CDR2 FQGTGA come from the germline V gene. Here the CDR3 reads CASSPTGQEQYF. Written as DNA, the CDR3 is TGTGCCAGCAGCCCGACAGGGCAAGAGCAGTACTTC.

The chain couples TRBV2 to TRBJ2-7, with D perhaps given as TRBD1 or TRBD2 (5 bases each). Trimming cost V 0 bases and J 6 bases, with 15 bases left between them. This CDR3 spans 15 amino acids. The germline V gene encodes CDR1 SNHLY and CDR2 FYNNEI. DNA for the CDR3: TGTGCCAGCAGTGAAGCAGTGTCGGGGCAGGCCGAGCAGTACTTC. It codes for CASSEAVSGQAEQYF.

This chain joins TRBV28 and TRBJ2-5; no firm D call. The end of the DNA fits TRBJ2-7 better, so the J call may be wrong. Per the germline V gene, CDR1 is MDHEN and CDR2 is SYDVKM. The CDR3 runs to 12 residues. The CDR3 DNA is TGTGCCAGCAGTTTCTCGCCCGGCGAGCAGTACTTC. This sequence encodes CASSFSPGEQYF.

The gene calls are TRBV10-2 and TRBJ2-3, with 8 positions matching TRBD1. J was trimmed by 5 bases and V by 6 bases; bases with no gene match: 16. In germline, CDR1 is WSHSY, CDR2 SAAADI. This CDR3 has 17 residues. In DNA form, the CDR3 reads TGCGCCAGCAGCGCCATCGCGAGACAGGGGTTTAGAGATACGCAGTATTTT. This translates into CASSAIARQGFRDTQYF.

This clone was seen just once. The chain couples TRBV27 to TRBJ2-7; perhaps TRBD1 as D (6 bases). V was trimmed by 6 bases and J by 7 bases, leaving 19 bases between them. This CDR3 region has 14 residues. CDR1 MNHEY and CDR2 SMNVEV come from the germline V gene (reference sequence). The CDR3 sequence is CASSTLGGPGEQYF. The CDR3 DNA reads as TGTGCCAGCAGCACCCTAGGGGGACCGGGTGAGCAGTACTTC.

This chain connects TRBV4-1 to TRBJ2-2; the match to TRBD1 covers 8 bases. The CDR3 spans 16 residues. V lost 1 base and J lost 1; bases outside the gene matches: 2. Per the germline V gene, CDR1 is MGHRA and CDR2 is YSYEKL. The CDR3 protein is CASSQGGQGNTGELFF. The CDR3 region has the DNA TGCGCCAGCAGCCAAGGTGGACAGGGGAACACCGGGGAGCTGTTTTTT.

This chain uses TRBV4-1 with TRBJ2-3; 7 bases map to TRBD2. V lost 0 bases, J lost 2 bases, and 8 bases stayed unmatched. The CDR3 runs 17 residues. Germline V gene sequence: CDR1 MGHRA, CDR2 YSYEKL. CDR3 in DNA: TGCGCCAGCAGCCAAGATCTCTTAGCGGGCCACACAGATACGCAGTATTTT. Residues: CASSQDLLAGHTDTQYF.

The count of this clone is one. The chain links TRBV13 to TRBJ2-1, with D possibly being TRBD2 (5 bases). V was pared by 5 bases and J by 2 bases, with 13 bases between. CDR1 PRHDT and CDR2 FYEKMQ come from the germline V gene (reference sequence). The CDR3 is made up of 15 amino acids. The CDR3 protein is CASSPAERPYNEQFF. Written as DNA, the CDR3 is TGTGCCAGCAGCCCCGCGGAGCGGCCCTACAATGAGCAGTTCTTC. The full variable domain, in which reference TRBV13 and TRBJ2-1 provide the parts outside the CDR3, is AAGVIQSPRHLIKEKRETATLKCYPIPRHDTVYWYQQGPGQDPQFLISFYEKMQSDKGSIPDRFSAQQFSDYHSELNMSSLELGDSALYFCASSPAERPYNEQFFGPGTRLTVL.

The chain has TRBV28 and TRBJ1-6; D unclear. V lost 5 bases and J 6 bases, leaving 5 bases between the germline ends. The germline V gene encodes CDR1 MDHEN and CDR2 SYDVKM. The CDR3 loop spans 12 amino acids. CDR3 loop: CASSSTNSPLHF. In nucleotides, the CDR3 is TGTGCCAGCAGTAGCACTAATTCACCCCTCCACTTT. The full variable domain, with the rest looked up from reference TRBV28 and TRBJ1-6, is DVKVTQSSRYLVKRTGEKVFLECVQDMDHENMFWYRQDPGLGLRLIYFSYDVKMKEKGDIPEGYSVSREKKERFSLILESASTNQTSMYLCASSSTNSPLHFGNGTRLTVT.

This clone appeared once. V is TRBV28 and J is TRBJ2-5, with D uncertain. The CDR3 loop spans 14 amino acids. The germline V gene has CDR1 MDHEN and CDR2 SYDVKM. The V end was cut by 4 bases, the J end by 2 bases, with 11 bases between. Here the CDR3 reads CASSSGGFQETQYF. CDR3 DNA sequence: TGTGCCAGCAGTTCCGGCGGTTTTCAAGAGACCCAGTACTTC. Based on the CDR3 plus reference TRBV28 and TRBJ2-5, the full variable domain is DVKVTQSSRYLVKRTGEKVFLECVQDMDHENMFWYRQDPGLGLRLIYFSYDVKMKEKGDIPEGYSVSREKKERFSLILESASTNQTSMYLCASSSGGFQETQYFGPGTRLLVL.

Only one count was recorded for this clone. The chain employs TRBV5-4 and TRBJ2-5, with D perhaps matching TRBD1 (5 bases). The tail of the sequence fits TRBJ2-7 better, so the J call may be wrong. CDR3 size: 12 residues. Germline CDR1 is SGHNT and CDR2 is YYREEE (reference sequence). This chain's CDR3 is CASSTQGYEQYF. CDR3 in DNA: TGTGCCAGCAGCACGCAGGGCTACGAGCAGTACTTC.

The V call is TRBV14, the J call TRBJ1-1, with D perhaps matching TRBD1 (5 bases). Trimming took 1 base from V and 5 from J, leaving 8 bases between them. This CDR3 region has 13 residues. The germline CDR1 and CDR2 sequences are SGHDN and FVKESK. CDR3 sequence: CASSQGAGTEAFF. CDR3 nucleotides: TGTGCCAGCAGCCAAGGGGCAGGGACTGAAGCTTTCTTT.

The V gene is TRBV4-1, the J gene TRBJ2-1; unclear D gene. Trimming pared 5 bases from V and 1 base from J, leaving 9 bases between. CDR3 length: 14 amino acids. The germline CDR1 and CDR2 sequences are MGHRA and YSYEKL. CDR3 sequence: CASSTTDSYNEQFF. The CDR3 DNA follows: TGCGCCAGCAGCACTACAGATTCCTACAATGAGCAGTTCTTC.

This clone was picked up one time. This sequence joins TRBV5-1 and TRBJ2-1; weak D call: TRBD1 (6 bases). Trimming shortened V by 9 bases and J by 5 bases, and 9 bases separated the two germline ends. The CDR3 runs to 11 residues. Per germline, CDR1 SGHRS and CDR2 YFSETQ. CDR3 region: CATRTDNEQFF. DNA of the CDR3: TGCGCCACTCGGACAGACAATGAGCAGTTCTTC.

The chain is built from TRBV7-9 and TRBJ2-7; D uncertain. Germline V CDR1 and CDR2: SEHNR, FQNEAQ (reference sequence). There are 13 residues in the CDR3. V was clipped by 3 bases and J by 1 base, with 7 bases between them. As DNA, the CDR3 is TGTGCCAGCAGCTTCGCCGTATCCTACGAGCAGTACTTC. Translated, it gives CASSFAVSYEQYF.

V gene TRBV27 combines with J gene TRBJ2-1; D is tentatively TRBD1 or TRBD2 (5 bases each). Trimming removed 10 bases from V and 5 bases from J, with 15 bases in between. Germline V gives CDR1 MNHEY, CDR2 SMNVEV (reference sequence). This CDR3 has 13 residues. DNA for the CDR3: TGTGCCACCGGGTCATGGGGGAACAATGAGCAGTTCTTC. It codes for CATGSWGNNEQFF.

The rearrangement joins TRBV25-1 to TRBJ1-1, with TRBD1 matching over 9 bases. Germline V lookup: CDR1 MGHDK, CDR2 SYGVNS. The CDR3 extends over 14 amino acids. The V and J ends lost 5 bases and 5 bases, in that order; junction bases with no gene match: 6. The DNA of the CDR3 is TGTGCCAGCAGTACAACAGGGGGCAGGACTGAAGCTTTCTTT. Protein product: CASSTTGGRTEAFF.